This T cell receptor (beta chain) was sequenced for a study of shared clonotypes between healthy human individuals (dated by TCRdb to about 2020). A note on the overall study: Three men and a couple of women, aged 18 to 49 years, made up the cohort. For each donor, CD4 naive and CD4 memory were each given three plates, CD8 naive was given two plates, and CD8 memory was given one plate. To estimate repertoire size and how much clonotype sharing occurs between individuals, the study deeply sequenced the blood TCR repertoires of five or six healthy adults. Different laboratories and diverse techniques were used to prepare libraries and sequence TCR repertoires, to increase sequencing depth and limit assay-specific biases. Leukapheresis yielded between about 0.85 and 9.5 billion PBMCs per donor. Study-level results and caveats: Because the study included only a small number of donors, the genetic and exposure-history diversity represented was limited. Higher generation probabilities were observed for clonotypes shared by all four sorted-subset donors than for non-shared clonotypes. Naive subsets generally had larger estimated clonotype richness than memory subsets. Sampling was limited to blood, and TCR repertoires in tissue likely differ from TCR repertoires in blood. Pairwise subsampling indicated that sequencing depth was expected to affect the degree of clonotype sharing among donors. Incomplete sequencing was indicated by rarefaction of sorted-subset datasets, despite the large sequencing depth. Roughly 5% of naive CD4, 3.5% of naive CD8, roughly 2.5% of memory CD4, and over 0.35% of memory CD8 clonotypes were shared across several donors.

Healthy HIV-negative adults with no recently reported acute infections or vaccinations were included as donors. Only Caucasian adults living in Nashville, Tennessee, USA were represented among the donors. CD4+ T cells were enriched by magnetic negative selection, after which naive cells were positively selected on CD45RA and the negative fraction was taken as the memory subset. Blood was collected by leukapheresis, and PBMCs were isolated by Ficoll-Histopaque density gradient centrifugation and then cryopreserved in liquid nitrogen vapor phase. Analytical flow cytometry was used to check the purity and quantity of each magnetically sorted T cell population. From each sorted fraction, genomic DNA was isolated and quantified by UV absorbance on a Nanodrop 2000c. Using the deep immunoSEQ assay, TCR CDR3 regions were amplified from genomic DNA by multiplex PCR. Genomic DNA extracted from each cell subset was distributed evenly over all wells of several immunoSEQ 96-well plates, and each plate served as one replicate. For sorted subsets, approximately 210 ng genomic DNA, equal to 30,000 or so T cell genomes, was loaded into each replicate PCR. Purified libraries were measured with a Qubit 3.0 fluorometer, size-checked on a Bioanalyzer 2100, and measured again with the KAPA Library Quantification kit. Each immunoSEQ 96-well plate was sequenced on its own single-read 150-cycle Illumina NextSeq 550 flow cell. The authors' pipeline ran thus. Because the immunoSEQ output held only junctional sequences and lacked quality scores, the filtering could not match the filtering applied to full-length reads. Sequences were annotated with PyIR, a Python wrapper for IgBLAST v1.9, and V/J genes and CDR3 were assigned using IMGT germline references. Reads with weak V/J assignments (E-value above 1e-6), missing CDR3, stop codons, out-of-frame junctions, or ambiguous translated residues were removed. A V3J clonotype was defined by an identical inferred V gene, J gene, and CDR3 amino acid sequence. Percentage overlap between repertoires was computed as shared unique clonotypes divided by the size of the smaller repertoire. Three approaches were used to assess repertoire richness: RTK rarefaction, the Chao1 estimator, and Recon v2.1 estimates of unobserved clonotypes. For all TCRbeta clonotypes obtained by the gDNA method from a handful of donors, generation probabilities were computed with OLGA. TCRdb took this table from immuneACCESS and kept in-frame rearrangements with V and J called. Such tables lack part of the clones; where checked against another copy, unresolved V genes explain under half of the gap, and the rest is unexplained. V, J and clone size were drawn from that table, and D and trimming were deduced from the DNA. The sample records over 400,000 clones, roughly 95% of which are singletons. Of the sample, 0.05% to 0.08% is held by the ten largest clones.

The V and J ends are trimmed by 2 bases and 0 bases, leaving 9 bases between them. As encoded in the germline V gene, CDR1 is MGHDK while CDR2 is SYGVNS. From its cysteine to its phenylalanine, the CDR3 spans 15 amino acids. Only CDR3 DNA remains: 45 bases, in frame from the first base. This clone was detected only once. This receptor's antigen is unknown. No much larger clonotype is one base removed from it; base qualities were not supplied. The rearrangement joined TRBV25-1 to TRBJ2-3, with no D gene named confidently. The sample was naive CD4+ T cells sorted from blood. The cell subset or site label on this specimen signifies: CD45RA+ positively selected. The sequence was collected from a woman in her thirties in good health. The nucleotide sequence reads TGTGCCAGCAGTGAAAGGGTAACCAGCACAGATACGCAGTATTTT. This sequence encodes CASSERVTSTDTQYF.